Sequencing of this TCR beta chain was carried out in a study of molecular identifiers for immune sequencing clone quantification. Background on the study: Replicate RNA came from approximately 20,000 or 98,000 naive CD8 cells and was split five ways, and four parts were sequenced.

TCRdb re-called the PCR reads through MiXCR, storing one row per CDR3 protein. This sample carries around 460,000 distinct CDR3 sequences, about a fifth of them seen once, and the ten largest clones take under 0.85%. V shed 5 bases and J 1 base; nucleotides not matched to a gene: 6. The length of the CDR3 is 15 residues. What was sequenced was naive CD8+ T cells from blood, with Jurkat cell RNA spiked in. Subset denoted: FACS-sorted CD8+CD4-CCR7+CD45RA+ naive T cells. The clonotype comes from a human donor in good health. Some libraries in this study had Jurkat cell RNA spiked in. The V gene is TRBV12-3 or TRBV12-4, the J gene TRBJ2-7; 9 bases align to TRBD1. CDR3 residues: CASSAPGQGSYEQYF. The CDR3 DNA reads as TGTGCCAGCAGTGCGCCGGGACAGGGTTCCTACGAGCAGTACTTC.